A selection of T cell receptor beta chains follows, all from one sample in a study of T-cell memory formation after mild COVID-19. TCRdb re-called the 5' RACE reads through MiXCR, storing one row per CDR3 protein. The data hold approximately 260,000 distinct CDR3 sequences, with over 15% observed a single time. Sequences were obtained from PBMCs or a T cell subset sorted from them (not recorded which). These receptors all stem from a man younger than 30 who had mild COVID-19 (a few samples of this study predate the infection). Cell type and time point are not known. The CDR3 runs from the conserved cysteine through the conserved F or W. A D gene is named only where the DNA matches it firmly. Part of the rows lack a size; the others show once, few, many or a class for expanded clones.

D gene: TRBD2; clone size: few; V gene: TRBV6-5; J gene: TRBJ2-2; CDR3 DNA: TGTGCCAGCAGTTACCATGCCGGGTCTAGCGGGGGGCCCCGGGAGCTGTTTTTT; CDR3 protein: CASSYHAGSSGGPRELFF
D gene: TRBD1; clone size: NA; V gene: TRBV9; J gene: TRBJ1-4; CDR3 DNA: TGTGCCAGCAGCGTGTTCGGGACAGGGGGTGAAAAACTGTTTTTT; CDR3 protein: CASSVFGTGGEKLFF
D gene: NA; clone size: few; V gene: TRBV4-1; J gene: TRBJ2-2; CDR3 DNA: TGCGCCAGCAGCCACAGGGGGGGTTTTGGCGGGGAGCTGTTTTTT; CDR3 protein: CASSHRGGFGGELFF
D gene: NA; clone size: few; V gene: TRBV4-1; J gene: TRBJ1-4; CDR3 DNA: TGCGCCAGCAGCTACGTCCCAGGGACAACTAATGAAAAACTGTTTTTT; CDR3 protein: CASSYVPGTTNEKLFF
D gene: TRBD1; clone size: few; V gene: TRBV5-6; J gene: TRBJ2-1; CDR3 DNA: TGTGCCAGCAGCTTGGGGACAGGGGGGAGCTCCTACAATGAGCAGTTCTTC; CDR3 protein: CASSLGTGGSSYNEQFF
D gene: NA; clone size: many; V gene: TRBV9; J gene: TRBJ2-1; CDR3 DNA: TGTGCCAGCAGCGTATTAACCAAGGATGAGCAGTTCTTC; CDR3 protein: CASSVLTKDEQFF
D gene: TRBD1; clone size: few; V gene: TRBV15; J gene: TRBJ2-3; CDR3 DNA: TGTGCCACCAGCTTTGGGACAGGGAGCACAGATACGCAGTATTTT; CDR3 protein: CATSFGTGSTDTQYF
D gene: TRBD2; clone size: few; V gene: TRBV10-3; J gene: TRBJ2-1; CDR3 DNA: TGTGCCATCAGGAGGACTAGCGGGGACCACAATGAGCAGTTCTTC; CDR3 protein: CAIRRTSGDHNEQFF
D gene: TRBD2; clone size: many; V gene: TRBV20-1; J gene: TRBJ2-5; CDR3 DNA: TGCAGTGCTCTCCGGGGGGGGTCGGCGAGCGAGACCCAGTACTTC; CDR3 protein: CSALRGGSASETQYF
D gene: NA; clone size: NA; V gene: TRBV11-2; J gene: TRBJ1-6; CDR3 DNA: TGTGCCAGCAGCCCCCAAATACAACTGGGGCTACGGAATTCACCCCTCCACTTT; CDR3 protein: CASSPQIQLGLRNSPLHF
D gene: NA; clone size: few; V gene: TRBV10-2; J gene: TRBJ1-4; CDR3 DNA: TGCGCCAGCCAAGGGACAACTAATGAAAAACTGTTTTTT; CDR3 protein: CASQGTTNEKLFF
D gene: NA; clone size: NA; V gene: TRBV7-6; J gene: TRBJ1-1; CDR3 DNA: TGTGCCAGCAGCTTGAGCGGGGACACTGAAGCTTTCTTT; CDR3 protein: CASSLSGDTEAFF
D gene: NA; clone size: few; V gene: TRBV7-9; J gene: TRBJ2-3; CDR3 DNA: TGTGCCAGCAGCCCCCAGGATACGCAGTATTTT; CDR3 protein: CASSPQDTQYF
D gene: TRBD2; clone size: NA; V gene: TRBV29-1; J gene: TRBJ2-5; CDR3 DNA: TGCAGCGTCGATGGGACTAGCGGGGTACAAGAGACCCAGTACTTC; CDR3 protein: CSVDGTSGVQETQYF
D gene: TRBD1; clone size: few; V gene: TRBV4-1; J gene: TRBJ2-4; CDR3 DNA: TGCGCCAGCAGCCAACTCTACAGGGGGCAAGCCAAAAACATTCAGTACTTC; CDR3 protein: CASSQLYRGQAKNIQYF
D gene: NA; clone size: NA; V gene: TRBV3-1; J gene: TRBJ2-2; CDR3 DNA: TGTGCCAGCAGCCAAGTCTGGACCGGGGAGCTGTTTTTT; CDR3 protein: CASSQVWTGELFF
D gene: NA; clone size: few; V gene: TRBV29-1; J gene: TRBJ1-2; CDR3 DNA: TGCAGCGTTGAAGAGGTTGGGGTTGGCTACACCTTC; CDR3 protein: CSVEEVGVGYTF
D gene: NA; clone size: NA; V gene: TRBV5-1; J gene: TRBJ2-5; CDR3 DNA: TGCGCCAGCAGCCCCCTGGACAGTGTTCAAGAGACCCAGTACTTC; CDR3 protein: CASSPLDSVQETQYF
D gene: NA; clone size: once; V gene: TRBV19; J gene: TRBJ2-7; CDR3 DNA: TGTGCCAGTAACGATCGAGGCGGCAGAAACTTC; CDR3 protein: CASNDRGGRNF
D gene: NA; clone size: NA; V gene: TRBV4-1; J gene: TRBJ2-5; CDR3 DNA: NA; CDR3 protein: CASSQVGFLETQYF
D gene: TRBD2; clone size: NA; V gene: TRBV4-1; J gene: TRBJ2-7; CDR3 DNA: TGCGCCAGCAGCCAACAACAAAGCGGGGCCTACGAGCAGTACTTC; CDR3 protein: CASSQQQSGAYEQYF
D gene: NA; clone size: many; V gene: TRBV5-1; J gene: TRBJ2-2; CDR3 DNA: TGCGCCAGCAGCTCCGGGGGCGCGGGGAACACCGGGGAGCTGTTTTTT; CDR3 protein: CASSSGGAGNTGELFF
D gene: NA; clone size: NA; V gene: TRBV28; J gene: TRBJ1-2; CDR3 DNA: TGTGCCAGCCGGAGGGAGGGGAATGGCTACACCTTC; CDR3 protein: CASRREGNGYTF
D gene: NA; clone size: NA; V gene: TRBV7-2; J gene: TRBJ1-6; CDR3 DNA: TGTGCCAGCAGCTTTATCCCGACGGGGACCCTTTCACCCCTCCACTTT; CDR3 protein: CASSFIPTGTLSPLHF
D gene: NA; clone size: NA; V gene: TRBV7-9; J gene: TRBJ1-1; CDR3 DNA: TGTGCCAGCAGCTTCACCGGCTTAACTGAAGCTTTCTTT; CDR3 protein: CASSFTGLTEAFF
D gene: NA; clone size: NA; V gene: TRBV5-5; J gene: TRBJ2-1; CDR3 DNA: TGTGCCAGCAGTCTAGGGTATAGCTCCTACAATGAGCAGTTCTTC; CDR3 protein: CASSLGYSSYNEQFF
D gene: TRBD1; clone size: NA; V gene: TRBV27; J gene: TRBJ2-5; CDR3 DNA: TGTGCCAGCAGCCGCACAGGGGGCAAAGAGACCCAGTACTTC; CDR3 protein: CASSRTGGKETQYF
D gene: NA; clone size: NA; V gene: TRBV20-1; J gene: TRBJ2-1; CDR3 DNA: TGCAGTGCTCCCGGCAGGGGGGATGAGCAGTTCTTC; CDR3 protein: CSAPGRGDEQFF
D gene: NA; clone size: NA; V gene: TRBV5-1; J gene: TRBJ1-1; CDR3 DNA: TGCGCCAGCACAAGGAGAGGTTCCACTGAAGCTTTCTTT; CDR3 protein: CASTRRGSTEAFF
D gene: TRBD1; clone size: few; V gene: TRBV10-1; J gene: TRBJ2-2; CDR3 DNA: TGCGCCAGCACCGGGACAGACTCCGGGGAGCTGTTTTTT; CDR3 protein: CASTGTDSGELFF
D gene: NA; clone size: few; V gene: TRBV5-1; J gene: TRBJ2-1; CDR3 DNA: TGCGCCAGCAGCTTGTTTTTTGAGCAGTTCTTC; CDR3 protein: CASSLFFEQFF
D gene: NA; clone size: few; V gene: TRBV12-3/TRBV12-4; J gene: TRBJ1-1; CDR3 DNA: TGTGCCAGCAGTCACGCCAATACTGAAGCTTTCTTT; CDR3 protein: CASSHANTEAFF
D gene: TRBD1; clone size: few; V gene: TRBV5-1; J gene: TRBJ2-5; CDR3 DNA: TGCGCCAGCAGGAGACAGGGCCAGTACCAAGAGACCCAGTACTTC; CDR3 protein: CASRRQGQYQETQYF
D gene: NA; clone size: few; V gene: TRBV4-1; J gene: TRBJ2-5; CDR3 DNA: TGCGCCAGCAGCCTCAAGCCCTTATTTTGGGTCATACAAGAGACCCAGTACTTC; CDR3 protein: CASSLKPLFWVIQETQYF
D gene: TRBD1; clone size: many; V gene: TRBV10-3; J gene: TRBJ2-1; CDR3 DNA: TGTGCCATCAGTGAGGCGGGGACAGGGATCAATGAGCAGTTCTTC; CDR3 protein: CAISEAGTGINEQFF
D gene: NA; clone size: few; V gene: TRBV12-5; J gene: TRBJ2-1; CDR3 DNA: TGTGCTAGTGGGACGCAGAGTGGCGAGCAGTTCTTC; CDR3 protein: CASGTQSGEQFF
D gene: NA; clone size: NA; V gene: TRBV15; J gene: TRBJ2-4; CDR3 DNA: TGTGCCACCAGCAGAGATGGTTTAGGAAAGGGCAAAAACATTCAGTACTTC; CDR3 protein: CATSRDGLGKGKNIQYF
D gene: NA; clone size: few; V gene: TRBV5-1; J gene: TRBJ1-6; CDR3 DNA: TGCGCCAGCCGAGGCGGGGACACCGATAATTCACCCCTCCACTTT; CDR3 protein: CASRGGDTDNSPLHF
D gene: NA; clone size: NA; V gene: TRBV12-3/TRBV12-4; J gene: TRBJ2-4; CDR3 DNA: TGTGCCAGCAGTTTCCAGGGCCAAAACATTCAGTACTTC; CDR3 protein: CASSFQGQNIQYF
D gene: NA; clone size: NA; V gene: TRBV5-5; J gene: TRBJ1-1; CDR3 DNA: TGTGCCAGCAGCATCGGGGACTGGTCGGAAGCTTTCTTT; CDR3 protein: CASSIGDWSEAFF
D gene: NA; clone size: NA; V gene: TRBV7-9; J gene: TRBJ1-2; CDR3 DNA: TGTGCCAGCAGCTTACCGCAGAAATATGGCTACACCTTC; CDR3 protein: CASSLPQKYGYTF
D gene: NA; clone size: NA; V gene: TRBV6-5; J gene: TRBJ1-3; CDR3 DNA: TGTGCCAGCAGGAGCCCAGGGTCTGGAAACACCATATATTTT; CDR3 protein: CASRSPGSGNTIYF
D gene: TRBD2; clone size: NA; V gene: TRBV5-1; J gene: TRBJ2-1; CDR3 DNA: TGCGCCAGCAGCCCCTTTAGCGGGGGGGCCTTCGATGAGCAGTTCTTC; CDR3 protein: CASSPFSGGAFDEQFF
D gene: TRBD1; clone size: NA; V gene: TRBV6-5; J gene: TRBJ1-5; CDR3 DNA: TGTGCCAGCAGCAGGACAGGGTGGAGCAATCAGCCCCAGCATTTT; CDR3 protein: CASSRTGWSNQPQHF
D gene: TRBD2; clone size: few; V gene: TRBV10-3; J gene: TRBJ2-4; CDR3 DNA: TGTGCCATCAGTGAACCGAGTAGCGGGCTTCAGTACTTC; CDR3 protein: CAISEPSSGLQYF
D gene: NA; clone size: NA; V gene: TRBV2; J gene: TRBJ1-5; CDR3 DNA: TGTGCCAGCAGTGATTGGCGAAGCAATCAGCCCCAGCATTTT; CDR3 protein: CASSDWRSNQPQHF